Presented here are 7 T cell receptor beta chains from one specimen sequenced in a study of CD8+ T cells in alopecia areata. RNA was isolated and reverse transcribed to cDNA, the sequencing template. The assay was immunoSEQ multiplex PCR, and TCRdb's table has in-frame clones only and misses some. The sample holds 65,000 to 100,000 clones, approximately 50% seen once. Specimen: NKG2D-high CD8+ T cells sorted from blood. The receptors shown here come from a human donor with alopecia areata.

V usage is TRBV19 and J usage is TRBJ2-6; weak D call: TRBD2 (7 bases). The CDR3 is made up of 18 amino acids. V was clipped by 3 bases and J by 0 bases, with 15 bases between them. Per germline, CDR1 LNHDA and CDR2 SQIVND (reference sequence). Written as DNA, the CDR3 is TGTGCCAGTAGTATCTGGAGGGGGAGGGCCTCTGGGGCCAACGTCCTGACTTTC. Translated, it gives CASSIWRGRASGANVLTF. Looking up the rest from reference TRBV19 and TRBJ2-6 gives the full variable domain: DGGITQSPKYLFRKEGQNVTLSCEQNLNHDAMYWYRQDPGQGLRLIYYSQIVNDFQKGDIAEGYSVSREKKESFPLTVTSAQKNPTAFYLCASSIWRGRASGANVLTFGAGSRLTVL.

The sample holds a few counts of this clone. The V gene is TRBV29-1, the J gene TRBJ1-1; D may be TRBD1 (6 bases). Germline V gives CDR1 SQVTM, CDR2 ANQGSEA. The CDR3 is 14 residues long. V lost 3 bases and J 4 bases, leaving 15 bases between the germline ends. CDR3 in DNA: TGCAGCGTTGAGACCGCCCAGGGGAGCACTGAAGCTTTCTTT. As protein: CSVETAQGSTEAFF.

This clone has a handful of counts. The gene calls are TRBV7-3 and TRBJ2-3; a weak D match, TRBD2 (6 bases). The CDR3 has 14 residues. The V end was cut by 4 bases, the J end by 6 bases, with 14 bases between. Looked up from germline, CDR1 is SGHTA and CDR2 is FQGTGA. This CDR3 is CASSYGGAWDTQYF. In DNA, the CDR3 is TGTGCCAGCAGCTACGGGGGAGCCTGGGATACGCAGTATTTT.

The chain is built from TRBV13 and TRBJ2-4; TRBD2 matches 7 bases. Germline V CDR1 and CDR2: PRHDT, FYEKMQ (reference sequence). This CDR3 is 12 amino acids long. V gave up 5 bases and J gave up 6 bases; unmatched junction bases: 1. CDR3 protein: CASSPGGNIQYF. CDR3 sequence (DNA): TGTGCCAGCAGCCCGGGGGGAAACATTCAGTACTTC. Supplemented by reference TRBV13 and TRBJ2-4, the full variable domain reads AAGVIQSPRHLIKEKRETATLKCYPIPRHDTVYWYQQGPGQDPQFLISFYEKMQSDKGSIPDRFSAQQFSDYHSELNMSSLELGDSALYFCASSPGGNIQYFGAGTRLSVL.

This chain joins TRBV29-1 and TRBJ2-3; 9 bases match TRBD1. After removal of 0 bases from V and 6 bases from J, the junction contained 4 bases not matched to a gene. Germline CDR1 is SQVTM and CDR2 is ANQGSEA. This CDR3 spans 14 amino acids. CDR3 in amino acids: CSVEEQGAGDTQYF. In DNA form, the CDR3 reads TGCAGCGTTGAAGAACAGGGGGCAGGGGATACGCAGTATTTT.

The rearrangement joins TRBV30 to TRBJ1-2; D perhaps matches TRBD1 (6 bases). CDR1 and CDR2 from the germline V gene are GTSNPN and SVGIG (reference sequence). V lost 8 bases and J 1 base, leaving 8 bases between the germline ends. The CDR3 is 11 residues long. CDR3 residues: CAEDSNYGYTF. The CDR3, as DNA: TGTGCCGAGGACAGTAACTATGGCTACACCTTC.

This clone was found a few times. Other DNA sequences in the sample encode the same CDR3. The chain employs TRBV7-9 and TRBJ2-5; D call uncertain. V dropped 3 bases and J dropped 2 bases, with 1 base sitting between them. Germline V gene data show CDR1 as SEHNR and CDR2 as FQNEAQ (reference sequence). The CDR3 loop spans 11 amino acids. Here the CDR3 DNA reads TGTGCCAGCAGCTTTCAAGAGACCCAGTACTTC. Protein product: CASSFQETQYF. Combining the CDR3 with reference TRBV7-9 and TRBJ2-5 gives the whole variable domain DTGVSQNPRHKITKRGQNVTFRCDPISEHNRLYWYRQTLGQGPEFLTYFQNEAQLEKSRLLSDRFSAERPKGSFSTLEIQRTEQGDSAMYLCASSFQETQYFGPGTRLLVL.